This passage covers 6 T cell receptor beta chains from one sample sequenced in a study of cytomegalovirus exposure and HLA in healthy donors. The PCR contained 60 Vbeta and 13 Jbeta primers. TCRdb's table, derived via immunoSEQ multiplex PCR, lists solely in-frame clones and lacks some. The sample holds about 140,000 clones; 70% to 85% are singletons and the top ten take about 10%. The sample consisted of PBMCs. The receptor source for this set is a woman in her fifties or sixties in good health and CMV-seropositive.

The chain combines TRBV2 with TRBJ1-5, with 8 nucleotides matching TRBD1. CDR3 size: 14 residues. V was clipped by 5 bases and J by 6 bases; unmatched bases: 6. CDR1 and CDR2 (germline): SNHLY, FYNNEI. The CDR3: CASSRQGAGQPQHF. In nucleotides, the CDR3 is TGTGCCAGCAGTCGTCAGGGGGCAGGTCAGCCCCAGCATTTT. The full variable domain, in which reference TRBV2 and TRBJ1-5 provide the parts outside the CDR3, is EPEVTQTPSHQVTQMGQEVILRCVPISNHLYFYWYRQILGQKVEFLVSFYNNEISEKSEIFDDQFSVERPDGSNFTLKIRSTKLEDSAMYFCASSRQGAGQPQHFGDGTRLSIL.

The chain uses TRBV28 and TRBJ2-5; TRBD1 matches at 8 bases. This CDR3 is built from 15 residues. Unmatched junction bases numbered 7, after V lost 2 bases and J lost 5 bases. Looked up from germline, CDR1 is MDHEN and CDR2 is SYDVKM. The CDR3 region is CASSLPGQARETQYF. In nucleotides, the CDR3 is TGTGCCAGCAGTTTACCGGGACAGGCCCGGGAGACCCAGTACTTC.

The chain recombines TRBV5-1 with TRBJ2-5, with a possible D match to TRBD1 (6 bases). The V end was cut by 4 bases, the J end by 4 bases, with 11 bases between. This CDR3 spans 13 amino acids. Germline V gene data show CDR1 as SGHRS and CDR2 as YFSETQ. CDR3 loop: CASSTRTVETQYF. Written as DNA, the CDR3 is TGCGCCAGCAGCACGAGGACAGTAGAGACCCAGTACTTC.

In regard to this clone: Likely a read error: the CDR3 ends without its conserved phenylalanine or tryptophan. The V call is TRBV29-1, the J call TRBJ1-2, with no clear D. Germline V lookup: CDR1 SQVTM, CDR2 ANQGSEA. V was pared by 1 base and J by 5 bases, with 11 bases between. The CDR3 length is 13 residues. DNA of the CDR3: TGCAGCGTTGAAGGGTTTTCGGGATATGGCTACACCTCC. Protein sequence: CSVEGFSGYGYTS.

This rearrangement joins TRBV10-3 to TRBJ1-3, with D perhaps TRBD1 (6 bases). The CDR3 is 15 amino acids. The V gene lost 2 bases and the J gene lost 2 bases, with 10 bases spanning the gap. Germline lookup yields CDR1 ENHRY and CDR2 SYGVKD. The CDR3 bases are TGTGCCATCAGTGAGATGGGGGGGCCTGGAAACACCATATATTTT. This sequence encodes CAISEMGGPGNTIYF.

The CDR3 is CASSRGQNTEAFF. In DNA, the CDR3 is TGTGCCAGCAGCCGCGGACAAAACACTGAAGCTTTCTTT. The chain employs TRBV11-3 and TRBJ1-1, with D maybe TRBD1 (5 bases). CDR1 SGHNT and CDR2 YENEEA come from the germline V gene. Between the trimmed V and J ends, which lost 5 bases and 2 bases, there was a span of 9 bases. The CDR3 contains 13 residues. The whole variable domain, remainder taken from reference TRBV11-3 and TRBJ1-1, is EAGVVQSPRYKIIEKKQPVAFWCNPISGHNTLYWYLQNLGQGPELLIRYENEEAVDDSQLPKDRFSAERLKGVDSTLKIQPAELGDSAVYLCASSRGQNTEAFFGQGTRLTVV.